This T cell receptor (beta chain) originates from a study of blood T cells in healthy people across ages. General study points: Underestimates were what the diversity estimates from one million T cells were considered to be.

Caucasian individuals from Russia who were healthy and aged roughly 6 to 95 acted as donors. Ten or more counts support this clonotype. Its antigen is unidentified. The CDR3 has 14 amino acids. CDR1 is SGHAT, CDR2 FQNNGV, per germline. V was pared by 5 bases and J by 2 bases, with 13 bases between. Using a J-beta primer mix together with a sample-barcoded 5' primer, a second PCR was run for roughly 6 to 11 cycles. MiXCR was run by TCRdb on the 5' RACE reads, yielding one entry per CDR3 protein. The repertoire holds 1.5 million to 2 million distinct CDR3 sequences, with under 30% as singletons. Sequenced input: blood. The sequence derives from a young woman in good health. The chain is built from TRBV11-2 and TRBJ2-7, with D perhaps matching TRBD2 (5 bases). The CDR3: CASSTLVQPYEQYF. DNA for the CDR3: TGTGCCAGCAGCACACTAGTCCAACCCTACGAGCAGTACTTC.